This is a list of T cell receptor beta chains from one sample in a study of T cell responses to AZD1222 COVID-19 vaccine. The method was immunoSEQ multiplex PCR; TCRdb's version includes in-frame clones alone and lacks a portion of them. This sample yields tens of thousands of clones, of which about 90% are seen a single time; 4% to 6% belongs to the top ten. This specimen was peripheral blood, taken on day 0 of MenACWY control vaccination. The receptors were sampled from an adult in good health. Both conserved end residues are part of each CDR3. A D gene is named only where the DNA matches it firmly. The size entry is marked missing in some rows and otherwise reads once, few, many or a size class.

CDR3nt,CDR3aa,abundance,j_gene,v_gene,d_gene
TGCGCCAGCAGCTACGGACAGGGGGCTGGAAAGACCCAGTACTTC,CASSYGQGAGKTQYF,.,TRBJ2-5,TRBV5-1,TRBD1
TGTGCCAGCAGTGAAAGAAGTGTAAATTTGGGCACCATATATTTT,CASSERSVNLGTIYF,once,TRBJ1-3,TRBV6-1,.
TGTGCCAGCAGCCAAGCGTCCCCCGGGCAGGGGCCCTTTAGGGGCTACACCTTC,CASSQASPGQGPFRGYTF,.,TRBJ1-2,TRBV3-1/TRBV3-2,.
TGTGCCACCAGTGACCACCCTGGTGGGACCTCGTTCTACGGGGAGCTGTTTTTT,CATSDHPGGTSFYGELFF,.,TRBJ2-2,TRBV24-1,.
TGTGCCAGTAGTTTTAAAGGGGGATCCCAGCATTTT,CASSFKGGSQHF,.,TRBJ1-5,TRBV19,.
TGTGCCAGCAGTTCAGGGCACATTAACTATGGCTACACCTTC,CASSSGHINYGYTF,.,TRBJ1-2,TRBV27,.
TGTGCCAGCAGCCCCGGACGCTCACGGACCACTGAAGCTTTCTTT,CASSPGRSRTTEAFF,.,TRBJ1-1,TRBV5-4,.
TGTGCCACCAGCAGAGATAACAGGGGGGGATACGAGCAGTACTTC,CATSRDNRGGYEQYF,few,TRBJ2-7,TRBV15,.
TGTGCCAGCAGGCCAGAGTTGACCTATAATTCACCCCTCCACTTT,CASRPELTYNSPLHF,.,TRBJ1-6,TRBV2,.
TGTGCCAGCAGTGATACGGCAACTAATGAAAAACTGTTTTTT,CASSDTATNEKLFF,.,TRBJ1-4,TRBV2,.
TGTGCCAGCTCACAAAGCACAGATACGCAGTATTTT,CASSQSTDTQYF,once,TRBJ2-3,TRBV18,.
TGTGCCAGCAGCCCAGAGGGACAGGCAGAGACCCAGTACTTC,CASSPEGQAETQYF,.,TRBJ2-5,TRBV4-2,TRBD1
TGTGCTAGTGGTCAACACAGGGGGCTCTACAATGAGCAGTTCTTC,CASGQHRGLYNEQFF,.,TRBJ2-1,TRBV12-5,TRBD1
TGTGCCATCAGTGGCCGACTAGCGGAGACCCAGTACTTC,CAISGRLAETQYF,.,TRBJ2-5,TRBV10-3,TRBD2
TGTGCCACCAGTGATCCACGGACAGGGGGCGTCTATGGCTACACCTTC,CATSDPRTGGVYGYTF,.,TRBJ1-2,TRBV24-1,TRBD1
TGTGCCAGCAGCCAATGGACTAGCGGGGGGCAGACAGATACGCAGTATTTT,CASSQWTSGGQTDTQYF,.,TRBJ2-3,TRBV4-2,TRBD2
TGTGCCAGCAGTGCCCCCGGCGGGGCGCACCCCTACGAGCAGTACTTC,CASSAPGGAHPYEQYF,.,TRBJ2-7,TRBV28,.
TGCGCCAGCAGCCAAGAGGAAGGGGGCAGCGGCACTGAAGCTTTCTTT,CASSQEEGGSGTEAFF,.,TRBJ1-1,TRBV4-1,TRBD1
TGTGCCAGCAGGCCCGTTGGGCGGGGCGGAGAGACCCAGTACTTC,CASRPVGRGGETQYF,.,TRBJ2-5,TRBV9,.
TGTGCCAGCAGCCTTGGACAGAACTACGAGCAGTACTTC,CASSLGQNYEQYF,.,TRBJ2-7,TRBV12-3/TRBV12-4,.
TGTGCCACACGGGACACCAACACCGGGGAGCTGTTTTTT,CATRDTNTGELFF,.,TRBJ2-2,TRBV2,.
TGTGCCAGCAGTTTGTATAGGGACGCCTATGGCTACACCTTC,CASSLYRDAYGYTF,once,TRBJ1-2,TRBV28,.
TGCGCCAGCAGCTGGGGACAAGAGGGGGCCAACGTCCTGACTTTC,CASSWGQEGANVLTF,.,TRBJ2-6,TRBV5-1,.
TGTGCCAGCAGCCAAGCGGCTTCCTACGAGCAGTACTTC,CASSQAASYEQYF,.,TRBJ2-7,TRBV3-1/TRBV3-2,.
TGTGCCAGCAGCTTGTGGGTGGGGACAGGGCAAGGAGAGACCCAGTACTTC,CASSLWVGTGQGETQYF,.,TRBJ2-5,TRBV5-4,TRBD1
TGTGCCAGTAGTAGAGGGACAGGGGGTATCTTAGGCGATGAGCAGTTCTTC,CASSRGTGGILGDEQFF,.,TRBJ2-1,TRBV19,TRBD1
TGTGCCAGCAGCCAATTTAGCGGGAGTCGGACCCAGTACTTC,CASSQFSGSRTQYF,.,TRBJ2-5,TRBV3-1/TRBV3-2,TRBD2
TGTGCCAGCAGTGAATCCCAGGGGGCCGGGGACACTGAAGCTTTCTTT,CASSESQGAGDTEAFF,few,TRBJ1-1,TRBV25-1,TRBD1
TGTGCCAGTTCCCGCTCGGCTAACTATGGCTACACCTTC,CASSRSANYGYTF,.,TRBJ1-2,TRBV19,.
TGTGCCAGCAGCCACCCAGGGTCTACGACAGATACGCAGTATTTT,CASSHPGSTTDTQYF,.,TRBJ2-3,TRBV5-4,.
TGTGCCAGCAGCTTGCCGGCCATGGGACTAGCGGGCACAGATACGCAGTATTTT,CASSLPAMGLAGTDTQYF,.,TRBJ2-3,TRBV5-4,TRBD2
TGTGCCAGCAGCTTAGTTTTGGGGGTTGGCGGGGAGCTGTTTTTT,CASSLVLGVGGELFF,.,TRBJ2-2,TRBV7-2,.
TGTGCCAGCAGCTCCGGACGGAGCACAGATACGCAGTATTTT,CASSSGRSTDTQYF,.,TRBJ2-3,TRBV11-3,.
TGTGCCAGCAGTCTTCTGGGACAGGGTTCCGGGGAGCTGTTTTTT,CASSLLGQGSGELFF,.,TRBJ2-2,TRBV2,TRBD1
TGTGCCATCAGTGAGTCGCCCGTCACAGATACGCAGTATTTT,CAISESPVTDTQYF,.,TRBJ2-3,TRBV10-3,.
TGTGCCAGTAGTAAACAGGGAACAACTAATGAAAAACTGTTTTTT,CASSKQGTTNEKLFF,.,TRBJ1-4,TRBV19,.
TGTGCCAGCAGTCAGGACAGGGCGGGTCAGCCCCAGCATTTT,CASSQDRAGQPQHF,.,TRBJ1-5,TRBV28,TRBD1
TGTGCCAGCAGCTTAGGCTCGAACACCGGGGAGCTGTTTTTT,CASSLGSNTGELFF,.,TRBJ2-2,TRBV11-3,.
TGTGCCAGCAGCTTAGGTGGCCCCGGGGCCAACGTCCTGACTTTC,CASSLGGPGANVLTF,.,TRBJ2-6,TRBV11-2,.